Presented here are 21 T cell receptor beta chains from one specimen sequenced in a study of blood T cell repertoires in COVID-19. Clones were read by immunoSEQ multiplex PCR, and TCRdb kept only the in-frame ones, dropping some. The table records around 250,000 clones, roughly nine tenths of them present only once. Sequenced sample: PBMCs or T cells enriched from blood (not recorded which). The receptors shown here come from a human donor in a cohort exposed to, infected with or recovered from COVID-19 (not recorded which). The donor label of this sample is uncertain.

The V gene is TRBV30, the J gene TRBJ2-7, with a possible D match to TRBD2 (6 bases). Germline-derived CDR1 and CDR2 are GTSNPN and SVGIG (reference sequence). Between the trimmed V and J ends, which lost 2 bases and 7 bases, there was a span of 9 bases. The CDR3 covers 11 residues. CDR3 protein: CAWSMGGEQYF. The CDR3 nucleotides read TGTGCCTGGAGTATGGGGGGAGAGCAGTACTTC.

This chain links TRBV7-9 with TRBJ1-6; no definite D call. The CDR3 is 13 amino acids. CDR1 and CDR2 (germline): SEHNR, FQNEAQ (reference sequence). With 6 bases removed from V and 10 bases from J, the gap between germline ends came to 13 bases. The DNA for the CDR3 is TGTGCCAGCAGGTTTAAAACGGGGTCACCCCTCCACTTT. Residues: CASRFKTGSPLHF.

This chain connects TRBV30 to TRBJ1-2, with 8 nucleotides matching TRBD1. V was clipped by 2 bases and J by 5 bases; unmatched bases: 19. The CDR3 runs to 18 residues. Germline values: CDR1 GTSNPN, CDR2 SVGIG (reference sequence). CDR3 protein: CAWSMGVVGQGGDYGYTF. The CDR3 DNA reads as TGTGCCTGGAGTATGGGGGTAGTCGGACAGGGAGGAGATTATGGCTACACCTTC.

The chain combines TRBV15 with TRBJ1-6; D may be TRBD1 (6 bases). Trimming took off 0 bases at V and 6 bases at J, with 12 bases between the two ends. CDR1 is LNHNV and CDR2 is YYDKDF in the germline V gene (reference sequence). This CDR3 comprises 16 residues. The DNA for the CDR3 is TGTGCCACCAGCAGAGAACCGGGGGGCCCTAATTCACCCCTCCACTTT. Translated, it gives CATSREPGGPNSPLHF.

This clone was detected a few times. This chain uses TRBV5-5 with TRBJ1-1; D remains unclear. Per germline, CDR1 SGHKS and CDR2 YYEKEE (reference sequence). The CDR3 has 13 residues. V was clipped by 1 base and J by 8 bases, with 12 bases between them. The CDR3 loop is CASSLTVQREAFF. The CDR3 DNA is TGTGCCAGCAGCTTGACGGTGCAGAGGGAAGCTTTCTTT.

This rearrangement joins TRBV5-1 to TRBJ2-1; 11 bases line up with TRBD1. The CDR3 is 15 residues long. Looked up from germline, CDR1 is SGHRS and CDR2 is YFSETQ. Unmatched junction bases numbered 6, after V lost 5 bases and J lost 5 bases. The CDR3 nucleotides read TGCGCCAGCAGATACGGGACAGGGGGGCACAATGAGCAGTTCTTC. Translation: CASRYGTGGHNEQFF.

The chain is built from TRBV6-6 and TRBJ2-6; TRBD2 might be the D (7 bases). V lost 3 bases, J lost 15 bases, and 18 bases lay in between. The CDR3 contains 14 residues. The V gene's germline CDR1 is MNHNY and CDR2 SVGAGI (reference sequence). CDR3 in amino acids: CASSYGGGPLALTF. Here the CDR3 DNA reads TGTGCCAGCAGTTATGGCGGGGGCCCTCTTGCCCTGACTTTC.

The chain employs TRBV4-1 and TRBJ2-1; D gene uncertain. The germline CDR1 and CDR2 sequences are MGHRA and YSYEKL. This CDR3 comprises 14 residues. The V gene lost 0 bases and the J gene lost 4 bases, with 7 bases spanning the gap. This chain's CDR3 is CASSQDNPYNEQFF. The CDR3 DNA sequence: TGCGCCAGCAGCCAAGATAATCCGTACAATGAGCAGTTCTTC.

V is TRBV4-2 and J is TRBJ1-6; D is undetermined. CDR3 length: 15 residues. CDR1 LGHNA and CDR2 YNFKEQ come from the germline V gene. V was trimmed by 0 bases and J by 10 bases, leaving 13 bases between them. In nucleotides, the CDR3 is TGTGCCAGCAGCCAAGATCGAGGAGCCCAATCACCCCTCCACTTT. It is translated as CASSQDRGAQSPLHF.

The rearrangement links TRBV7-2 to TRBJ2-5; 10 bases are a match to TRBD1. V shed 1 base and J 5 bases; nucleotides not matched to a gene: 4. The CDR3 consists of 15 residues. From germline, CDR1 is SGHTA and CDR2 FQGNSA. CDR3 nucleotide sequence: TGTGCCAGCAGCTTAGGGGGACAGGGGTGGGAGACCCAGTACTTC. Translation: CASSLGGQGWETQYF.

This clone turned up a few times. V gene TRBV7-9 combines with J gene TRBJ2-7; 9 bases map to TRBD2. Germline assignment: CDR1 SEHNR and CDR2 FQNEAQ (reference sequence). With 5 bases clipped from V and 0 bases from J, the junction kept 5 bases outside the gene matches. This CDR3 has 15 residues. The CDR3 DNA sequence: TGTGCCAGCAGCCCCGGACTAGCGTCCTCCTACGAGCAGTACTTC. It codes for CASSPGLASSYEQYF.

The rearrangement uses TRBV29-1 and TRBJ1-1, with a weak D call TRBD1 (5 bases). The ends were cut back, 4 bases at V and 6 bases at J, with 15 bases in the middle. Germline-derived CDR1 and CDR2 are SQVTM and ANQGSEA. The CDR3 loop spans 13 amino acids. The CDR3 here is CSVVETAGAEAFF. In DNA, the CDR3 is TGCAGCGTTGTCGAGACGGCGGGGGCTGAAGCTTTCTTT.

The chain employs TRBV5-8 and TRBJ1-4; D is unresolved. Germline V gene data show CDR1 as SGHTS and CDR2 as YDEGEE. CDR3 length: 16 residues. V was cut by 4 bases and J by 4 bases, with 17 bases left in between. The CDR3 here is CASSRPVRVGNEKLFF. Written as DNA, the CDR3 is TGTGCCAGCAGCCGCCCCGTCCGGGTTGGTAATGAAAAACTGTTTTTT.

This chain joins TRBV30 and TRBJ2-1, with no clear D. The CDR3 is made up of 11 amino acids. The germline CDR1 and CDR2 sequences are GTSNPN and SVGIG (reference sequence). Trimming removed 0 bases at V and 8 bases at J, with 5 bases between. The CDR3 protein is CAWSVADEQFF. CDR3 nucleotide sequence: TGTGCCTGGAGTGTAGCCGATGAGCAGTTCTTC.

This sequence joins TRBV9 and TRBJ1-4; D perhaps matches TRBD1 (6 bases). V shed 2 bases and J shed 6 bases, with 11 bases lying between them. Germline CDR1 is SGDLS and CDR2 is YYNGEE. The CDR3 extends over 14 amino acids. CDR3 in amino acids: CASSVGGRDEKLFF. The CDR3 region has the DNA TGTGCCAGCAGCGTGGGGGGGCGCGATGAAAAACTGTTTTTT.

This clone was observed a single time. The rearrangement links TRBV4-1 to TRBJ2-1; 9 nucleotides align to TRBD2. Trimming removed 1 base from V and 7 bases from J; junction bases left unmatched: 8. Per germline, CDR1 MGHRA and CDR2 YSYEKL. CDR3 length: 16 amino acids. This CDR3 is CASSQVRSGGSNEQFF. As DNA, the CDR3 is TGCGCCAGCAGCCAAGTAAGAAGCGGGGGGTCTAATGAGCAGTTCTTC.

The chain combines TRBV7-9 with TRBJ2-7, with TRBD1 as a possible D gene (6 bases). V lost 4 bases to trimming and J lost 3 bases, with 16 bases between them. The CDR3 is 15 amino acids. CDR1 is SEHNR and CDR2 is FQNEAQ in the germline V gene (reference sequence). Here the CDR3 reads CASSSTMGTNYEQYF. The CDR3 DNA follows: TGTGCCAGCAGCTCTACCATGGGGACAAACTACGAGCAGTACTTC. Drawing the rest from reference TRBV7-9 and TRBJ2-7, the complete variable domain is DTGVSQNPRHKITKRGQNVTFRCDPISEHNRLYWYRQTLGQGPEFLTYFQNEAQLEKSRLLSDRFSAERPKGSFSTLEIQRTEQGDSAMYLCASSSTMGTNYEQYFGPGTRLTVT.

This chain connects TRBV11-2 to TRBJ2-1; a possible D gene is TRBD2 (6 bases). V gave up 0 bases and J gave up 9 bases, with 21 bases separating them. This CDR3 spans 17 amino acids. Per germline, CDR1 SGHAT and CDR2 FQNNGV. CDR3: CASSLDGGAGLPSEQFF. CDR3 sequence (DNA): TGTGCCAGCAGCTTAGATGGAGGGGCAGGGCTCCCGTCTGAGCAGTTCTTC.

The chain recombines TRBV18 with TRBJ2-2, with D hard to call. The V and J ends lost 0 bases and 4 bases respectively, with 18 bases between them. The CDR3 length is 18 residues. Germline V gene lookup returns CDR1 KGHSH and CDR2 LQKENI. CDR3 sequence: CASSPPINRGRLTGELFF. CDR3 nucleotide sequence: TGTGCCAGCTCACCACCCATAAATAGAGGCAGACTCACCGGGGAGCTGTTTTTT. Complete variable domain (other parts from reference TRBV18 and TRBJ2-2): NAGVMQNPRHLVRRRGQEARLRCSPMKGHSHVYWYRQLPEEGLKFMVYLQKENIIDESGMPKERFSAEFPKEGPSILRIQQVVRGDSAAYFCASSPPINRGRLTGELFFGEGSRLTVL.

V gene TRBV5-1 combines with J gene TRBJ1-1; 7 bases fit TRBD1. Trimming at V came to 8 bases and at J to 0 bases, leaving 4 bases not matched to a gene. There are 13 residues in the CDR3. Germline CDR1 is SGHRS and CDR2 is YFSETQ. The CDR3 DNA reads TGCGCCAGGGGGACAGCCTTGAACACTGAAGCTTTCTTT. Protein: CARGTALNTEAFF. The whole variable domain, filled in from reference TRBV5-1 and TRBJ1-1, reads KAGVTQTPRYLIKTRGQQVTLSCSPISGHRSVSWYQQTPGQGLQFLFEYFSETQRNKGNFPGRFSGRQFSNSRSEMNVSTLELGDSALYLCARGTALNTEAFFGQGTRLTVV.

The J gene is TRBJ2-5, the V gene TRBV5-1, with 10 bases identical to TRBD2. The germline V gene has CDR1 SGHRS and CDR2 YFSETQ. Germline trimming cut 3 bases from V and 2 bases from J; bases unmatched to any gene: 7. The CDR3 contains 16 residues. CDR3 sequence reads: CASSSGRGLAQETQYF. CDR3 in DNA: TGCGCCAGCAGCTCCGGCAGGGGACTAGCGCAAGAGACCCAGTACTTC.